The clone carrying this T cell receptor beta chain appeared a few times. The data originate from a study of T-cell reconstitution after alpha-beta-depleted transplantation in children. Preparation of the TCRbeta library used unique molecular identifiers. TCRdb analysed the PCR reads with MiXCR anew, one entry per CDR3 protein. The sample lists around 480,000 distinct CDR3 sequences, approximately 32% seen once, with roughly 2.5% in the top ten. The sequence was collected from a human donor who donated a stem cell graft to a child with aplastic anemia. This sample comprised PBMCs from the stem cell graft donor, obtained from the stem cell graft.

In DNA, the CDR3 is TGCGCCAGCAGCTTGGTGGTCGGTAGCGGTTTTGGGCAGTTCTTC. This codes for CASSLVVGSGFGQFF. The rearrangement links TRBV5-1 to TRBJ2-1, with TRBD2 as a possible D gene (6 bases). The V and J ends lost 0 bases and 12 bases respectively, with 19 bases between them. This CDR3 is built from 15 residues. The germline V gene has CDR1 SGHRS and CDR2 YFSETQ. Full variable domain (missing parts from reference TRBV5-1 and TRBJ2-1): KAGVTQTPRYLIKTRGQQVTLSCSPISGHRSVSWYQQTPGQGLQFLFEYFSETQRNKGNFPGRFSGRQFSNSRSEMNVSTLELGDSALYLCASSLVVGSGFGQFFGPGTRLTVL.